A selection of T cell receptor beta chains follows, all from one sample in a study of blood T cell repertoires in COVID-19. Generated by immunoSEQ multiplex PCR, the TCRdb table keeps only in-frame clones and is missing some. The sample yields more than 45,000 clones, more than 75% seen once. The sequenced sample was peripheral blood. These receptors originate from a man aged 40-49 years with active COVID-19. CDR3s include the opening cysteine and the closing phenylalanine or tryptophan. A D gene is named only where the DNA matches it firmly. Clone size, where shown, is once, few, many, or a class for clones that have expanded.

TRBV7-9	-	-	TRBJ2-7	CASSTRGAPSYEQYF	TGTGCCAGCAGCACCCGCGGGGCCCCGAGCTACGAGCAGTACTTC
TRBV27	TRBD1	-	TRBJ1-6	CASRPGQGSSPLHF	TGTGCCAGCAGGCCCGGACAGGGATCCTCACCCCTCCACTTT
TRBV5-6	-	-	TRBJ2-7	CASSLEGVQYF	TGTGCCAGCAGCTTGGAAGGAGTGCAGTACTTC
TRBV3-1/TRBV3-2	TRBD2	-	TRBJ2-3	CASSLTSSTDTQYF	TGTGCCAGCAGCCTGACTAGCTCCACAGATACGCAGTATTTT
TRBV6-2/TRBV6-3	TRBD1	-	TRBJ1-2	CASSETGARGYTF	TGTGCCAGCAGCGAGACAGGGGCGAGGGGCTACACCTTC
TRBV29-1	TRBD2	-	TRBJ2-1	CSYPRTGGRNEQFF	TGCAGCTACCCCCGAACGGGAGGTCGAAATGAGCAGTTCTTC
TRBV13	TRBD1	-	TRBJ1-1	CASSPREKTGLEAFF	TGTGCCAGCAGCCCACGAGAAAAGACAGGGTTGGAAGCTTTCTTT
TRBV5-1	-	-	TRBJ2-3	CASSSRQGTDTQYF	TGCGCCAGCAGCTCCCGACAGGGCACAGATACGCAGTATTTT
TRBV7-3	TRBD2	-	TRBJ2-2	CASSSRLAGRTGELFF	TGTGCCAGCAGCTCTCGACTAGCGGGGCGGACCGGGGAGCTGTTTTTT
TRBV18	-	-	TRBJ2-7	CASSPETGTYEQYF	TGTGCCAGCTCACCCGAGACAGGCACCTACGAGCAGTACTTC
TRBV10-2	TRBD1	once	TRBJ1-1	CASRGGGGNTEAFF	TGCGCCAGCAGAGGGGGCGGCGGGAACACTGAAGCTTTCTTT
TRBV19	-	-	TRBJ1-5	CASRRALNQPQHF	TGTGCCAGTCGCAGGGCACTCAATCAGCCCCAGCATTTT
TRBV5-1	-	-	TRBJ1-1	CASSLEGVVMNTEAFF	TGCGCCAGCAGCTTGGAAGGGGTCGTGATGAACACTGAAGCTTTCTTT
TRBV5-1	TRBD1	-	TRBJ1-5	CASSLEPGGSNQPQHF	TGCGCCAGCAGCTTGGAGCCAGGGGGGAGCAATCAGCCCCAGCATTTT
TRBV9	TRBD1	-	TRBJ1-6	CASSVGQGVDSPLHF	TGTGCCAGCAGCGTAGGACAGGGGGTAGATTCACCCCTCCACTTT
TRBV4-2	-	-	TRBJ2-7	CASSQELVSYEQYF	TGTGCCAGCAGCCAAGAGTTAGTCTCCTACGAGCAGTACTTC
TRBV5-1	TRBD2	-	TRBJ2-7	CASSLAGTIELSSYEQYF	TGCGCCAGCAGTTTAGCGGGAACAATCGAATTAAGCTCCTACGAGCAGTACTTC
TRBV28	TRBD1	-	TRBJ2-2	CASSNPGTGAIGELFF	TGTGCCAGCAGCAATCCCGGGACAGGGGCTATCGGGGAGCTGTTTTTT
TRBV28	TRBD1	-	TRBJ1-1	CASSRRTGAGTEAFF	TGTGCCAGCAGTCGTCGAACAGGGGCAGGGACTGAAGCTTTCTTT
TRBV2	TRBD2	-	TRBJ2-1	CASRTSGNEQFF	TGTGCCAGCAGGACTAGCGGTAATGAGCAGTTCTTC
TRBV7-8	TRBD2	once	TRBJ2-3	CASSREGTRGADTQYF	TGTGCCAGCAGCCGAGAGGGGACTAGGGGAGCAGATACGCAGTATTTT
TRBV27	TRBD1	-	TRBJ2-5	CASSQQGARRWETQYF	TGTGCCAGCAGCCAACAGGGGGCTCGGAGATGGGAGACCCAGTACTTC
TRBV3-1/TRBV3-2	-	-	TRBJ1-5	CASSPPGRNQPQHF	TGTGCCAGCAGCCCCCCTGGCAGGAATCAGCCCCAGCATTTT
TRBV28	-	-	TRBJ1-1	CASSSPNTYEAFF	TGTGCCAGCAGTTCCCCCAATACTTACGAAGCTTTCTTT
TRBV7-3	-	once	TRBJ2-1	CASSLGGISYNEQFF	TGTGCCAGCAGCTTAGGAGGAATCTCCTACAATGAGCAGTTCTTC
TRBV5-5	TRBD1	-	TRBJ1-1	CASSLQGAGEAFF	TGTGCCAGCAGCCTACAGGGGGCGGGTGAAGCTTTCTTT
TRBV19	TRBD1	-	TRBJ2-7	CASSMGQGLSYEQYF	TGTGCCAGTAGTATGGGACAGGGGCTCTCCTACGAGCAGTACTTC
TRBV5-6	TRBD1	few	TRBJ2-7	CASSLDRDEQYF	TGTGCCAGCAGCTTAGACAGGGACGAGCAGTACTTC
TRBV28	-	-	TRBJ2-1	CATSTGLGEQFF	TGTGCCACCTCGACAGGTCTGGGGGAGCAGTTCTTC
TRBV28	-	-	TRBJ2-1	CASSPGPLAILSHEQFF	TGTGCCAGCAGCCCCGGTCCTCTAGCGATTTTATCTCATGAGCAGTTCTTC
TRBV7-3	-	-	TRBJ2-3	CASSLLTGGADTQYF	TGTGCCAGCAGCCTCCTAACAGGGGGGGCAGATACGCAGTATTTT
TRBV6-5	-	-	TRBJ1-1	CASTSRLNTEAFF	TGTGCCAGCACCTCGCGGCTGAACACTGAAGCTTTCTTT
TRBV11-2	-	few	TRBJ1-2	CASSLQGRVGTF	TGTGCCAGCAGCCTCCAGGGGCGTGTGGGCACCTTC
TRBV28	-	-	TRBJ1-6	CASSPQRGNSPLHF	TGTGCCAGCAGCCCTCAAAGGGGTAATTCACCCCTCCACTTT
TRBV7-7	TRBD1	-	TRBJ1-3	CATSTGLGNTIYF	TGTGCTACCTCGACAGGGCTTGGAAACACCATATATTTT
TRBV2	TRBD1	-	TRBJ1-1	CASRRETGANEAFF	TGTGCCAGCCGCCGGGAGACAGGGGCTAATGAAGCTTTCTTT
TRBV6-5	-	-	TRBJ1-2	CASRGIGEGSYGYTF	TGTGCCAGCAGGGGAATAGGGGAGGGAAGCTATGGCTACACCTTC
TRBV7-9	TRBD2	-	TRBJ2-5	CASSSTSGSRWTQYF	TGTGCCAGCAGCTCCACTAGCGGGAGTAGGTGGACCCAGTACTTC
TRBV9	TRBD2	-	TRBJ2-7	CASSALAGVNEQYF	TGTGCCAGCAGTGCCCTAGCGGGAGTGAACGAGCAGTACTTC
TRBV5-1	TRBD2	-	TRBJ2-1	CASSSSGERFF	TGCGCCAGCAGCTCTAGCGGCGAGCGGTTCTTC
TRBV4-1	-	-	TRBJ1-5	CASSQTSNQPQHF	TGCGCCAGCAGCCAAACAAGCAATCAGCCCCAGCATTTT
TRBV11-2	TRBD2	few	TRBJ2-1	CASSLGGLAGEQFF	TGTGCCAGCAGCTTAGGGGGTCTAGCGGGTGAGCAGTTCTTC
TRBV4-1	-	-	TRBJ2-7	CASSQGREHLYEQYF	TGCGCCAGCAGCCAAGGCCGGGAGCATCTGTACGAGCAGTACTTC
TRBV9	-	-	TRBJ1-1	CASSRGQWNTEAFF	TGTGCCAGCAGCCGTGGACAGTGGAACACTGAAGCTTTCTTT
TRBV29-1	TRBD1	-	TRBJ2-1	CSVAGGSGNEQFF	TGCAGCGTAGCAGGGGGCTCGGGCAATGAGCAGTTCTTC
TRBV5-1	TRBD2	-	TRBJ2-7	CASSLAPNSGKSYEQYF	TGCGCCAGCAGCTTGGCCCCGAATAGCGGGAAATCCTACGAGCAGTACTTC